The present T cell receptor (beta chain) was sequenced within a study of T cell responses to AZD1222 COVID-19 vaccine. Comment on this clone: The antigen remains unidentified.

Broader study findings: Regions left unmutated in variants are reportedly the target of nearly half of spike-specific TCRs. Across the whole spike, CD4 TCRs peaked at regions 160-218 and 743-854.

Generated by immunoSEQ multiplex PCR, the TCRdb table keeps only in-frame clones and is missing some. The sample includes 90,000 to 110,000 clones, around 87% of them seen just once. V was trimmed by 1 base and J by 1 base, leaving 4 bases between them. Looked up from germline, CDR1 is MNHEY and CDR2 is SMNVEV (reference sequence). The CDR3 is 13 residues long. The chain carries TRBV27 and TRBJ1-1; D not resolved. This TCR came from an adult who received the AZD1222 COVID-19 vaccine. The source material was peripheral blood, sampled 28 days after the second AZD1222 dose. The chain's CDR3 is CASSLLPNTEAFF. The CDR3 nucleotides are TGTGCCAGCAGTTTATTACCGAACACTGAAGCTTTCTTT.